The T cell receptor beta chain described here comes from a study of blood T cell repertoires in COVID-19. Overall study: In each case, the material was cDNA or gDNA derived from T cells, B-cell-depleted T cells, or PBMCs.

Per the study methods: By means of reference gene primer amplification, nucleated cell counts were estimated. Clones were read by immunoSEQ multiplex PCR, and TCRdb kept only the in-frame ones, dropping some. The V and J calls and the clone size are those of that table, but D and trimming were determined from the DNA. Among roughly 150,000 clones, around 80% were seen once, and the ten largest hold about 7.2%. Between the trimmed V and J ends, which lost 0 bases and 5 bases, there was a span of 11 bases. Per the germline V gene, CDR1 is SGDLS and CDR2 is YYNGEE. The CDR3 is 15 amino acids. Sequenced: peripheral blood. The chain joins TRBV9 to TRBJ2-2; D is perhaps TRBD2 (6 bases). This receptor was taken from a woman in her fifties or sixties in a cohort sampled during active or convalescent COVID-19. The CDR3 coding sequence is TGTGCCAGCAGCGTAGGGGGGGTCGTGACCGGGGAGCTGTTTTTT. This codes for CASSVGGVVTGELFF.